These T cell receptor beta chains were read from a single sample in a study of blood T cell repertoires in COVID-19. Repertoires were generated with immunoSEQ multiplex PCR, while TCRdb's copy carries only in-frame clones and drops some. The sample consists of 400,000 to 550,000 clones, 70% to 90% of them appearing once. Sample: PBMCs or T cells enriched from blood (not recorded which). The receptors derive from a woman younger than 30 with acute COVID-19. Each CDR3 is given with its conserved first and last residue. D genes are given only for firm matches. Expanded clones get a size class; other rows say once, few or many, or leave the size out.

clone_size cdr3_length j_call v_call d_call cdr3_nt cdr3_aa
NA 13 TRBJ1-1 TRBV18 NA TGTGCCAGCTCGTCGAGCAGGGATACTGAAGCTTTCTTT CASSSSRDTEAFF
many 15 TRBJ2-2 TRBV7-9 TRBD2 TGTGCCAGCAGGCAACTAGCGGGACACACCGGGGAGCTGTTTTTT CASRQLAGHTGELFF
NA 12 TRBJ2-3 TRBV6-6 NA TGTGCCAGCAGAACACCCGAGGAAACGCAGTATTTT CASRTPEETQYF
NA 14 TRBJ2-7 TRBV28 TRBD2 TGTGCCAGCAGGCCGGGACTAGCATCCTACGAGCAGTACTTC CASRPGLASYEQYF
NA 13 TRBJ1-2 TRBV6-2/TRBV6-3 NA TGTGCCAGCAGTTACGGCGGGGCGAGCGGCTACACCTTC CASSYGGASGYTF
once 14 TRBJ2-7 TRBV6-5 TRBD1 TGTGCCAGCCAACGGGACAGGGGGATCCACGAGCAGTACTTC CASQRDRGIHEQYF
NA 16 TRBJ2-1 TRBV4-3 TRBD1 TGCGCCAGCAGCCAAGACCTCGGACAGGGGAGAAATGAGCAGTTCTTC CASSQDLGQGRNEQFF
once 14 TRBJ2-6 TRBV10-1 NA TGCGCCAGCAGTGACACTGCCGGGGCCAACGTCCTGACTTTC CASSDTAGANVLTF
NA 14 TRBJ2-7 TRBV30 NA TGTGCCTGGAGCTCCGAGGGGGGGCCCTACGAGCAGTACTTC CAWSSEGGPYEQYF
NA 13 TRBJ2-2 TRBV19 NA TGTGCCAGTATCGACTGGAACACCGGGGAGCTGTTTTTT CASIDWNTGELFF
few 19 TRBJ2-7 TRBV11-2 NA TGTGCCAGCAGCTATTTAAAAGGACTGGACTTAATGGGAAACTACGAGCAGTACTTC CASSYLKGLDLMGNYEQYF
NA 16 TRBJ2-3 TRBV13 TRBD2 TGTGCCAGCAGCCGTAGACTAGCGGGGGGTGCAGATACGCAGTATTTT CASSRRLAGGADTQYF
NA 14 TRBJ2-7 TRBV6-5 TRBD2 TGTGCCAGCAGTTACAGTTTAGCGGGAAACGAGCAGTACTTC CASSYSLAGNEQYF
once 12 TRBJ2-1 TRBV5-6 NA TGTGCCAGCAGCTTGGCTGTAGATGAGCAGTTCTTC CASSLAVDEQFF
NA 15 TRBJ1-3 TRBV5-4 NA TGTGCCAGCAGCTTGCAGGGGTACTCTGGAAACACCATATATTTT CASSLQGYSGNTIYF
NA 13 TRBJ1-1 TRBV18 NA TGTGCCAGCTCCCCCGGGACAAGCACTGAAGCTTTCTTT CASSPGTSTEAFF
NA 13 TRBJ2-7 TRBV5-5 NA TGTGCCAGCAGCTTTCGGACCGGGACAGAGCAGTACTTC CASSFRTGTEQYF
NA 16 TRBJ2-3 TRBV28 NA TGTGCCAGCAGTTCATCCGCGGCGGGGTACACAGATACGCAGTATTTT CASSSSAAGYTDTQYF
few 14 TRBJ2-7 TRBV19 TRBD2 TGTGCCAGTAGTATTTCTAGCGGGAGCTACGAGCAGTACTTC CASSISSGSYEQYF
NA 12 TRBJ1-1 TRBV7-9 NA TGTGCCAGCAGCCCGGAAAAGGCAGGCGCTTTCTTT CASSPEKAGAFF
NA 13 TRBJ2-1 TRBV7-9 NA TGTGCCAGCAGCTTATCAGAGACAGATGAGCAGTTCTTC CASSLSETDEQFF
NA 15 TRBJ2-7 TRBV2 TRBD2 TGTGCCAGCAGTGAAGCTCTAGCGGGAGGCCACGAGCAGTACTTC CASSEALAGGHEQYF
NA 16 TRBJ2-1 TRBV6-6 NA TGTGCCAGCAGTTACTCGAGATCCGGGGGAGGCAATGAGCAGTTCTTC CASSYSRSGGGNEQFF
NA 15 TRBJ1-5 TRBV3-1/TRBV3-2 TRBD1 TGTGCCAGCAGCCCCAGGGACAGGGGGAATCAGCCCCAGCATTTT CASSPRDRGNQPQHF
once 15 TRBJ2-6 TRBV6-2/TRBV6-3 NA TGTGCCAGCAGTTCTCGACACGCTGGGGCCAACGTCCTGACTTTC CASSSRHAGANVLTF
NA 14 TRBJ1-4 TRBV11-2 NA TGTGCCAGCAGCTTAAGTCCGAAGGAGGAAAAACTGTTTTTT CASSLSPKEEKLFF
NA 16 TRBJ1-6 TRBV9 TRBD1 TGTGCCAGCAGCGAAAGACAGGGGGCGATGGCTTCACCCCTCCACTTT CASSERQGAMASPLHF
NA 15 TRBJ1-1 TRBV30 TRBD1 TGTGCCTGGAGGTCGACAGGGAGTCCCAACACTGAAGCTTTCTTT CAWRSTGSPNTEAFF